This is a list of T cell receptor beta chains from one sample in a study of T cell responses to AZD1222 COVID-19 vaccine. Repertoires were generated with immunoSEQ multiplex PCR, while TCRdb's copy carries only in-frame clones and drops some. The profile shows 95,000 to 100,000 clones, more than 70% of them singletons. Material: peripheral blood, obtained 28 days after the second AZD1222 dose. The receptors come from an adult who received the AZD1222 COVID-19 vaccine. Each CDR3 is given with its conserved first and last residue.

V: TRBV11-2; length: 14; J: TRBJ1-2; CDR3: CASSLTGGVDGYTF
V: TRBV28; length: 14; J: TRBJ1-2; CDR3: CASSWTEPRYGYTF
V: TRBV27; length: 13; J: TRBJ1-1; CDR3: CASSFREVTEAFF
V: TRBV6-5; length: 14; J: TRBJ2-7; CDR3: CASSYRQGAGEQYF
V: TRBV6-5; length: 13; J: TRBJ1-2; CDR3: CASRGRSDYGYTF
V: TRBV3-1/TRBV3-2; length: 17; J: TRBJ2-1; CDR3: CASSRKGGTSRAHEQFF
V: TRBV9; length: 15; J: TRBJ2-7; CDR3: CASSASGISSYEQYF
V: TRBV2; length: 14; J: TRBJ1-4; CDR3: CASSQTGGGEKLFF
V: TRBV18; length: 17; J: TRBJ2-4; CDR3: CASSPPAGVYFKNIQYF
V: TRBV6-5; length: 15; J: TRBJ2-1; CDR3: CATITSPSSYNEQFF
V: TRBV9; length: 15; J: TRBJ2-1; CDR3: CASSVEGQGIREQFF